This T cell receptor beta chain was recovered during a study of cytomegalovirus exposure and HLA in healthy donors. General study points: In vitro data verified a few CMV-associated chains as specific for CMV antigens. The investigators catalogued 150 or so TCR beta chains as cytomegalovirus-associated.

Sequenced by immunoSEQ multiplex PCR; TCRdb stores in-frame clones only, minus some. The sample includes around 140,000 clones, approximately 92% seen only once; the top ten take about 1.2%. Comment on this clone: Its antigen is as yet unknown.

V gave up 3 bases and J gave up 8 bases; unmatched junction bases: 7. This CDR3 has 15 amino acids. From germline, CDR1 is KGHSH and CDR2 LQKENI. Sequenced material: PBMCs. This TCR was recovered from a woman under 30 in good health and CMV-seronegative. This sequence joins TRBV18 and TRBJ2-3; TRBD2 matches 11 bases. The CDR3, as DNA: TGTGCCAGCTCACCGAGTCGACTAGCGGGGTCTACGCAGTATTTT. This translates into CASSPSRLAGSTQYF. Looking up the rest from reference TRBV18 and TRBJ2-3 gives the full variable domain: NAGVMQNPRHLVRRRGQEARLRCSPMKGHSHVYWYRQLPEEGLKFMVYLQKENIIDESGMPKERFSAEFPKEGPSILRIQQVVRGDSAAYFCASSPSRLAGSTQYFGPGTRLTVL.